The rows below give T cell receptor beta chains drawn from one sample of a study of shared clonotypes between healthy human individuals. The data were produced by immunoSEQ multiplex PCR, yet TCRdb's version contains in-frame clones alone and is incomplete. The table has approximately 2,200,000 clones, just over 90% seen once. Sequencing was performed on naive CD8+ T cells from PBMCs. All receptors derive from a man younger than 30 in good health. Some clones in this sample may be carry-over from other donors' samples. Both conserved end residues are part of each CDR3. The D gene is left open where the match is weak. Some rows mark clone size as missing; the rest say once, few, many or name a class of expanded clone.

j_call: TRBJ1-4
d_call: .
v_call: TRBV9
clone_size: .
cdr3_aa: CASSVEGEEKLFF
cdr3_nt: TGTGCCAGCAGCGTAGAAGGGGAGGAAAAACTGTTTTTT

j_call: TRBJ2-7
d_call: TRBD2
v_call: TRBV2
clone_size: .
cdr3_aa: CASSGGTSVSYEQYF
cdr3_nt: TGTGCCAGCAGTGGTGGGACTAGCGTCTCCTACGAGCAGTACTTC

j_call: TRBJ2-1
d_call: .
v_call: TRBV11-2
clone_size: .
cdr3_aa: CASSRRGERYNEQFF
cdr3_nt: TGTGCCAGCAGCCGCAGGGGGGAACGTTACAATGAGCAGTTCTTC

j_call: TRBJ2-1
d_call: TRBD2
v_call: TRBV7-9
clone_size: .
cdr3_aa: CASSATSGRNEQFF
cdr3_nt: TGTGCCAGCAGCGCGACTAGCGGGAGAAATGAGCAGTTCTTC

j_call: TRBJ2-7
d_call: .
v_call: TRBV9
clone_size: .
cdr3_aa: CASSVIAEAYEQYF
cdr3_nt: TGTGCCAGCAGCGTAATAGCGGAGGCCTACGAGCAGTACTTC

j_call: TRBJ1-1
d_call: .
v_call: TRBV19
clone_size: few
cdr3_aa: CASTAGVHTEAFF
cdr3_nt: TGTGCCAGTACCGCAGGGGTGCACACTGAAGCTTTCTTT

j_call: TRBJ2-1
d_call: TRBD1
v_call: TRBV7-9
clone_size: .
cdr3_aa: CASSSGQGNYNEQFF
cdr3_nt: TGTGCCAGCAGCTCGGGACAGGGGAATTACAATGAGCAGTTCTTC

j_call: TRBJ2-2
d_call: .
v_call: TRBV10-3
clone_size: .
cdr3_aa: CAISGQDTGELFF
cdr3_nt: TGTGCCATCAGTGGACAAGACACCGGGGAGCTGTTTTTT

j_call: TRBJ1-5
d_call: .
v_call: TRBV5-8
clone_size: .
cdr3_aa: CASSNTGYGNQPQHF
cdr3_nt: TGTGCCAGCAGCAACACAGGGTACGGCAATCAGCCCCAGCATTTT

j_call: TRBJ2-7
d_call: .
v_call: TRBV29-1
clone_size: once
cdr3_aa: CTPTGRNSYEQYF
cdr3_nt: TGCACCCCCACGGGAAGGAACTCCTACGAGCAGTACTTC

j_call: TRBJ2-1
d_call: .
v_call: TRBV10-3
clone_size: .
cdr3_aa: CATYGEGNEQFF
cdr3_nt: TGTGCCACCTACGGAGAGGGGAATGAGCAGTTCTTC

j_call: TRBJ2-2
d_call: .
v_call: TRBV7-8
clone_size: .
cdr3_aa: CASSPGIGDTGELFF
cdr3_nt: TGTGCCAGCAGCCCGGGGATAGGAGACACCGGGGAGCTGTTTTTT

j_call: TRBJ2-7
d_call: TRBD1
v_call: TRBV5-4
clone_size: .
cdr3_aa: CASSPGQLYEQYF
cdr3_nt: TGTGCCAGCAGCCCGGGACAGTTATACGAGCAGTACTTC

j_call: TRBJ2-1
d_call: TRBD2
v_call: TRBV19
clone_size: .
cdr3_aa: CASSLLAGVGHEQFF
cdr3_nt: TGTGCCAGTAGTCTTTTAGCGGGAGTCGGGCATGAGCAGTTCTTC

j_call: TRBJ1-1
d_call: TRBD1
v_call: TRBV5-6
clone_size: .
cdr3_aa: CASSYGTGANTEAFF
cdr3_nt: TGTGCCAGCAGCTACGGGACAGGGGCGAACACTGAAGCTTTCTTT

j_call: TRBJ2-7
d_call: .
v_call: TRBV11-1
clone_size: .
cdr3_aa: CASSLASYYEQYF
cdr3_nt: TGTGCCAGCAGCTTAGCGAGTTATTACGAGCAGTACTTC

j_call: TRBJ1-2
d_call: .
v_call: TRBV19
clone_size: .
cdr3_aa: CASSIDSGGWYGYTF
cdr3_nt: TGTGCCAGTAGTATAGATTCCGGGGGTTGGTATGGCTACACCTTC

j_call: TRBJ2-7
d_call: .
v_call: TRBV28
clone_size: .
cdr3_aa: CASSLVGYEQYF
cdr3_nt: TGTGCCAGCAGCCTAGTGGGATACGAGCAGTACTTC

j_call: TRBJ2-7
d_call: .
v_call: TRBV5-1
clone_size: .
cdr3_aa: CASSSLGGSFNHEQYF
cdr3_nt: TGCGCCAGCAGCTCGCTCGGGGGCAGTTTTAACCACGAGCAGTACTTC

j_call: TRBJ1-4
d_call: .
v_call: TRBV4-3
clone_size: .
cdr3_aa: CASSQDRGSNEKLFF
cdr3_nt: TGCGCCAGCAGCCAAGATCGGGGTTCGAATGAAAAACTGTTTTTT

j_call: TRBJ2-1
d_call: TRBD2
v_call: TRBV28
clone_size: .
cdr3_aa: CASSYGTIYNEQFF
cdr3_nt: TGTGCCAGCAGTTATGGGACTATTTACAATGAGCAGTTCTTC

j_call: TRBJ1-2
d_call: TRBD1
v_call: TRBV27
clone_size: .
cdr3_aa: CASLDTVDRGKGYTF
cdr3_nt: TGTGCCAGCCTTGATACGGTCGACAGGGGAAAAGGCTACACCTTC

j_call: TRBJ2-1
d_call: .
v_call: TRBV5-1
clone_size: .
cdr3_aa: CASSGYPYPEQFF
cdr3_nt: TGCGCCAGCTCAGGTTACCCTTACCCTGAGCAGTTCTTC

j_call: TRBJ2-7
d_call: .
v_call: TRBV7-3
clone_size: .
cdr3_aa: CASSSPDVGEQYF
cdr3_nt: TGTGCCAGCAGCTCCCCCGACGTGGGCGAGCAGTACTTC

j_call: TRBJ2-5
d_call: TRBD1
v_call: TRBV28
clone_size: .
cdr3_aa: CASSFSQGIRETQYF
cdr3_nt: TGTGCCAGCAGTTTCTCACAGGGGATTAGAGAGACCCAGTACTTC

j_call: TRBJ1-2
d_call: TRBD1
v_call: TRBV4-1
clone_size: .
cdr3_aa: CASSQVDRGGYGYTF
cdr3_nt: TGCGCCAGCAGCCAAGTTGACAGGGGAGGTTATGGCTACACCTTC

j_call: TRBJ2-7
d_call: TRBD1
v_call: TRBV27
clone_size: .
cdr3_aa: CASSPGPGQALYEQYF
cdr3_nt: TGTGCCAGCAGTCCGGGACCGGGACAGGCCTTATACGAGCAGTACTTC

j_call: TRBJ2-5
d_call: .
v_call: TRBV5-1
clone_size: .
cdr3_aa: CASSAPGVGETQYF
cdr3_nt: TGCGCCAGCAGCGCACCAGGGGTCGGGGAGACCCAGTACTTC

j_call: TRBJ2-1
d_call: TRBD2
v_call: TRBV9
clone_size: .
cdr3_aa: CASSPREGVGSYNEQFF
cdr3_nt: TGTGCCAGCAGCCCCAGGGAGGGAGTCGGCTCCTACAATGAGCAGTTCTTC

j_call: TRBJ2-1
d_call: .
v_call: TRBV10-1
clone_size: .
cdr3_aa: CASSSQDYPNEQFF
cdr3_nt: TGCGCCAGCAGCAGCCAGGACTACCCTAATGAGCAGTTCTTC

j_call: TRBJ2-1
d_call: TRBD2
v_call: TRBV14
clone_size: .
cdr3_aa: CASSPGTSVDNEQFF
cdr3_nt: TGTGCCAGCAGCCCAGGGACTAGCGTTGACAATGAGCAGTTCTTC

j_call: TRBJ1-5
d_call: TRBD1
v_call: TRBV5-5
clone_size: .
cdr3_aa: CASSLEGDRGNQPQHF
cdr3_nt: TGTGCCAGCAGCTTGGAGGGCGACAGGGGCAATCAGCCCCAGCATTTT

j_call: TRBJ2-1
d_call: TRBD2
v_call: TRBV5-1
clone_size: .
cdr3_aa: CASAKVAGAYNEQFF
cdr3_nt: TGCGCCAGCGCCAAAGTAGCGGGAGCCTACAATGAGCAGTTCTTC

j_call: TRBJ1-2
d_call: .
v_call: TRBV5-4
clone_size: .
cdr3_aa: CASSPRPHTDANYGYTF
cdr3_nt: TGTGCCAGCAGCCCCAGACCCCACACGGACGCTAACTATGGCTACACCTTC

j_call: TRBJ2-7
d_call: TRBD2
v_call: TRBV6-5
clone_size: .
cdr3_aa: CASSYSPGLVGEQYF
cdr3_nt: TGTGCCAGCAGTTACTCCCCGGGACTAGTCGGCGAGCAGTACTTC

j_call: TRBJ2-1
d_call: .
v_call: TRBV7-9
clone_size: .
cdr3_aa: CASMLEPAYNEQFF
cdr3_nt: TGTGCCAGCATGTTGGAACCCGCCTACAATGAGCAGTTCTTC

j_call: TRBJ2-7
d_call: .
v_call: TRBV7-9
clone_size: .
cdr3_aa: CASSPRSGQRGPYEQYF
cdr3_nt: TGTGCCAGCAGCCCTAGAAGCGGACAGCGCGGTCCCTACGAGCAGTACTTC

j_call: TRBJ2-1
d_call: TRBD2
v_call: TRBV15
clone_size: .
cdr3_aa: CATSRLAEPSYNEQFF
cdr3_nt: TGTGCCACCAGCAGACTAGCGGAGCCCTCCTACAATGAGCAGTTCTTC

j_call: TRBJ2-7
d_call: .
v_call: TRBV6-1
clone_size: .
cdr3_aa: CASSGRDSSYEQYF
cdr3_nt: TGTGCCAGCAGTGGGCGGGACAGCTCCTACGAGCAGTACTTC

j_call: TRBJ1-1
d_call: .
v_call: TRBV5-8
clone_size: once
cdr3_aa: CASRRTQPSRNTEAFF
cdr3_nt: TGTGCCAGCAGGCGAACACAACCAAGTAGGAACACTGAAGCTTTCTTT

j_call: TRBJ2-1
d_call: TRBD2
v_call: TRBV6-6
clone_size: .
cdr3_aa: CASRASGNGNEQFF
cdr3_nt: TGTGCCAGCAGGGCTAGCGGGAACGGCAATGAGCAGTTCTTC

j_call: TRBJ2-7
d_call: .
v_call: TRBV27
clone_size: .
cdr3_aa: CASSLTGRTYEQYF
cdr3_nt: TGTGCCAGCAGTTTAACAGGGCGCACCTACGAGCAGTACTTC

j_call: TRBJ2-7
d_call: .
v_call: TRBV19
clone_size: .
cdr3_aa: CASSPGEGAKILGQYF
cdr3_nt: TGTGCCAGTAGTCCCGGGGAGGGGGCGAAGATCCTTGGGCAGTACTTC

j_call: TRBJ2-7
d_call: .
v_call: TRBV7-9
clone_size: .
cdr3_aa: CASSYAYEQYF
cdr3_nt: TGTGCCAGCTCGTATGCCTACGAGCAGTACTTC

j_call: TRBJ2-7
d_call: .
v_call: TRBV27
clone_size: .
cdr3_aa: CASSPWGVSYEQYF
cdr3_nt: TGTGCCAGCAGTCCATGGGGGGTAAGCTACGAGCAGTACTTC

j_call: TRBJ1-2
d_call: .
v_call: TRBV27
clone_size: .
cdr3_aa: CASSNGPAYGYTF
cdr3_nt: TGTGCCAGCAGTAATGGGCCCGCCTATGGCTACACCTTC

j_call: TRBJ2-7
d_call: TRBD1
v_call: TRBV7-8
clone_size: .
cdr3_aa: CASSLSGTGAPEQYF
cdr3_nt: TGTGCCAGCAGCCTATCCGGGACAGGGGCCCCCGAGCAGTACTTC

j_call: TRBJ2-1
d_call: TRBD2
v_call: TRBV10-3
clone_size: .
cdr3_aa: CATLGLAGNNEQFF
cdr3_nt: TGTGCCACCCTAGGACTAGCGGGAAACAATGAGCAGTTCTTC

j_call: TRBJ2-7
d_call: .
v_call: TRBV9
clone_size: .
cdr3_aa: CASSPLGGSAYEQYF
cdr3_nt: TGTGCCAGCAGCCCCCTAGGAGGGAGTGCCTACGAGCAGTACTTC

j_call: TRBJ1-2
d_call: .
v_call: TRBV7-7
clone_size: .
cdr3_aa: CASSLFSFVEAGSNYGYTF
cdr3_nt: TGTGCCAGCAGCTTATTTAGCTTCGTGGAGGCAGGGTCTAACTATGGCTACACCTTC

j_call: TRBJ2-1
d_call: TRBD2
v_call: TRBV7-8
clone_size: .
cdr3_aa: CASTSTSGSEVNEQFF
cdr3_nt: TGTGCCAGCACCTCGACTAGCGGGAGTGAAGTAAATGAGCAGTTCTTC

j_call: TRBJ2-1
d_call: .
v_call: TRBV30
clone_size: .
cdr3_aa: CAWRAPFLYEQFF
cdr3_nt: TGTGCCTGGCGGGCCCCTTTTTTATATGAGCAGTTCTTC

j_call: TRBJ1-2
d_call: .
v_call: TRBV21-1
clone_size: .
cdr3_aa: CASTQTSRAYGYTF
cdr3_nt: TGTGCCAGCACCCAAACCTCCAGGGCCTATGGCTACACCTTC

j_call: TRBJ2-7
d_call: TRBD1
v_call: TRBV6-1
clone_size: .
cdr3_aa: CASSAAYRTGDYEQYF
cdr3_nt: TGTGCCAGCAGTGCTGCCTACAGGACAGGGGACTACGAGCAGTACTTC